This T cell receptor beta chain was profiled in a study of beta chain features in type 1 diabetes. Study at large: No age, gender or cell yield differences were seen between patients and healthy donors. Study observations and caveats: Although PCR might favor shorter templates, it would do so equally in patients and controls. For patients, the naive, central memory and Treg TCRB repertoires appeared more alike than for healthy donors.

Isolated RNA was reverse transcribed in full, so expressed TCRB transcripts were sequenced. TCRdb's table, derived via immunoSEQ multiplex PCR, lists solely in-frame clones and lacks some. The data show 400,000 to 600,000 clones, approximately 30% seen once. To note about this clone: The antigen remains unidentified.

The CDR3 runs to 17 residues. Germline V CDR1 and CDR2: SGDLS, YYNGEE. Trimming removed 0 bases from V and 4 bases from J, with 18 bases in between. The authors took one heparinised blood draw, averaging about 120 mL, from each donor. Sequenced input: naive CD4+ T cells from blood. The source of this sequence is a man younger than 35 in good health. The V call is TRBV9, the J call TRBJ2-3; maybe TRBD2 (5 bases). The DNA of the CDR3 is TGTGCCAGCAGCGTAGATCCCCGCGGGCAAGCATCAGATACGCAGTATTTT. Encoded protein: CASSVDPRGQASDTQYF. Based on the CDR3 plus reference TRBV9 and TRBJ2-3, the full variable domain is DSGVTQTPKHLITATGQRVTLRCSPRSGDLSVYWYQQSLDQGLQFLIQYYNGEERAKGNILERFSAQQFPDLHSELNLSSLELGDSALYFCASSVDPRGQASDTQYFGPGTRLTVL.